The present TCR beta chain was sequenced within a study of tumor-infiltrating lymphocytes in localized non-small cell lung cancer. The table came from immunoSEQ multiplex PCR; TCRdb's copy has only in-frame clones and leaves some out. The sample contains 5,000 to 6,500 clones, 76% of which appear only once. Trimming took 2 bases from V and 5 from J, leaving 7 bases between them. This CDR3 contains 13 residues. Per the germline V gene, CDR1 is SGHNT and CDR2 is YENEEA. The receptor comes from a human donor with non-small cell lung cancer. The chain has TRBV11-3 and TRBJ1-5; D unclear. The sequenced material came from lung tumor tissue. The CDR3 DNA follows: TGTGCCAGCAGCTTATTTCAGGATCAGCCCCAGCATTTT. It encodes CASSLFQDQPQHF.